Below are 30 T cell receptor beta chains sequenced from a single sample in a study of human T cells and chemical hapten exposure. Via MiXCR, TCRdb re-called the RACE reads, giving one row per CDR3 protein. The table lists fewer than 400,000 distinct CDR3 sequences, about 7% of them singletons. As to time point: patch test 1, 2 weeks after DPC sensitization. Treatment meaning: therapeutic diphenylcyclopropenone sensitization with weekly scalp DPC. The sample consisted of whole blood, taken in connection with sensitization to the hapten diphenylcyclopropenone (DPC). The receptors shown here come from a woman between 18 and 29 years old with alopecia areata. Some clones in this sample may be carry-over from other donors' samples.

CDR3 protein: CASSQAEREVAEQFF. DNA of the CDR3: TGTGCCAGCAGCCAAGCGGAGAGGGAAGTTGCTGAGCAGTTCTTC. The chain links TRBV14 to TRBJ2-1; weak D call: TRBD2 (5 bases). Germline-derived CDR1 and CDR2 are SGHDN and FVKESK. This CDR3 is built from 15 residues. V was clipped by 1 base and J by 9 bases, with 16 bases between them.

The chain employs TRBV4-3 and TRBJ1-3, with D hard to call. Germline V gene lookup returns CDR1 LGHNA and CDR2 YSLEER. The CDR3 runs 15 residues. Trimming took off 0 bases at V and 2 bases at J, with 8 bases between the two ends. The CDR3 region has the DNA TGCGCCAGCAGCCAAGATGAAGACACTGGAAACACCATATATTTT. Residues: CASSQDEDTGNTIYF.

This clonotype was detected many times. V is TRBV12-3 or TRBV12-4 and J is TRBJ2-3; 12 bases align to TRBD1. The CDR3 sequence is 15 residues long. Unmatched junction bases numbered 5, after V lost 5 bases and J lost 5 bases. As DNA, the CDR3 is TGTGCCAGCAGTCTCGGGGACAGGGGGCGAGATACGCAGTATTTT. This encodes CASSLGDRGRDTQYF.

This clonotype was detected many times. V is TRBV13 and J is TRBJ2-2; 9 bases fit TRBD1. Trimming removed 5 bases from V and 1 base from J; junction bases left unmatched: 8. The CDR3 is 17 residues long. Germline CDR1 is PRHDT and CDR2 is FYEKMQ (reference sequence). CDR3 in amino acids: CASSAYRTGVNTGELFF. Written as DNA, the CDR3 is TGTGCCAGCAGCGCCTACCGGACAGGGGTGAACACCGGGGAGCTGTTTTTT. The full variable domain, in which reference TRBV13 and TRBJ2-2 provide the parts outside the CDR3, is AAGVIQSPRHLIKEKRETATLKCYPIPRHDTVYWYQQGPGQDPQFLISFYEKMQSDKGSIPDRFSAQQFSDYHSELNMSSLELGDSALYFCASSAYRTGVNTGELFFGEGSRLTVL.

This clonotype was picked up a small number of times. V is TRBV28 and J is TRBJ1-5; 7 bases align to TRBD1. The CDR3 has 16 amino acids. Germline CDR1 and CDR2: MDHEN and SYDVKM. V trimming: 3 bases; J trimming: 4 bases; junction bases outside the gene matches: 9. The CDR3 protein is CASSLAGQHTNQPQHF. Here the CDR3 DNA reads TGTGCCAGCAGTTTGGCGGGACAGCATACAAATCAGCCCCAGCATTTT.

In its sample, this clonotype was seen many times. This sequence joins TRBV6-2 or TRBV6-3 and TRBJ2-7; TRBD1 matches 7 bases. The CDR3 is 13 residues long. Germline assignment: CDR1 MNHEY and CDR2 SVGEGT. The ends lost 10 bases at V and 2 bases at J; junction bases unmatched: 8. In DNA, the CDR3 is TGTGCCACCAGACAGGGCAATACCTACGAGCAGTACTTC. Its protein product is CATRQGNTYEQYF.

This clonotype was seen only a few times. The chain couples TRBV29-1 to TRBJ2-2; no firm D call. Trimming stripped 8 bases from V and 5 bases from J, with 12 bases between. Germline lookup yields CDR1 SQVTM and CDR2 ANQGSEA. This CDR3 is 12 amino acids long. The CDR3 nucleotides read TGCAGCACCATCATTAATACCGGGGAGCTGTTTTTT. Translating gives CSTIINTGELFF.

This clonotype has a count of ten or more. The V and J genes are TRBV6-2 or TRBV6-3 and TRBJ2-6; the match to TRBD1 covers 7 bases. CDR3 length: 15 amino acids. CDR1 and CDR2 (germline): MNHEY, SVGEGT. V lost 8 bases and J lost 0; bases outside the gene matches: 4. The CDR3 here is CASLQGSSGANVLTF. For the CDR3, the DNA is TGTGCCAGCCTACAGGGGTCCTCTGGGGCCAACGTCCTGACTTTC.

This clonotype was detected only a few times. The gene calls are TRBV7-8 and TRBJ1-1; D is possibly TRBD1 (6 bases). Germline assignment: CDR1 SGHVS and CDR2 FQNEAQ. CDR3 length: 15 amino acids. Trimming cost V 5 bases and J 1 base, with 14 bases left between them. Here the CDR3 reads CASSRQGQSNTEAFF. CDR3 coding DNA: TGTGCCAGCAGCCGTCAGGGGCAGTCGAACACTGAAGCTTTCTTT.

This clonotype came up many times. The chain recombines TRBV6-2 or TRBV6-3 with TRBJ2-5, with D perhaps matching TRBD2 (7 bases). The CDR3 covers 15 residues. Germline CDR1 reads MNHEY; CDR2 reads SVGEGT. Trimming shortened V by 2 bases and J by 3 bases, and 13 bases separated the two germline ends. The CDR3 coding sequence is TGTGCCAGCAGTTACCAGGGGAGGGTAGAAGAGACCCAGTACTTC. It codes for CASSYQGRVEETQYF.

In DNA form, the CDR3 reads TGTGCCAGCAGCTCAGACAGCACCGGGGAGCTGTTTTTT. The encoded protein is CASSSDSTGELFF. The rearrangement links TRBV5-4 to TRBJ2-2, with a tentative D call TRBD1 (5 bases). From germline, CDR1 is SGHNT and CDR2 YYREEE (reference sequence). The V gene lost 3 bases and the J gene lost 4 bases, with 7 bases spanning the gap. The CDR3 is 13 amino acids.

At least ten counts were recorded for this clonotype. The chain is built from TRBV9 and TRBJ2-3; D is perhaps TRBD2 (5 bases). Germline CDR1 SGDLS, CDR2 YYNGEE. This CDR3 contains 13 residues. V lost 4 bases, J lost 2 bases, and 8 bases lay in between. The CDR3 sequence: CASSILATDTQYF. The CDR3 DNA reads TGTGCCAGCAGCATTCTAGCCACAGATACGCAGTATTTT.

The CDR3 bases are TGTGCCAGCAGCCAAGTTTGGGCTAGCGGGGGAAGTACGCAGTATTTT. Amino acids: CASSQVWASGGSTQYF. V usage is TRBV3-1 and J usage is TRBJ2-3; 10 nucleotides agree with TRBD2. The V gene end was trimmed by 1 base and the J gene end by 8 bases; junction bases not matched to a gene: 9. CDR1 LGHDT and CDR2 YNNKEL come from the germline V gene (reference sequence). The CDR3 has 16 residues.

The chain is built from TRBV29-1 and TRBJ1-1; D call uncertain. This CDR3 spans 12 amino acids. Trimming removed 0 bases at V and 5 bases at J, with 7 bases between. CDR1 and CDR2 from the germline V gene are SQVTM and ANQGSEA. CDR3 in amino acids: CSVEEGGTEAFF. The CDR3 nucleotides read TGCAGCGTTGAAGAAGGAGGGACTGAAGCTTTCTTT.

The table lists this clonotype with many counts. This chain uses TRBV7-2 with TRBJ2-5; perhaps TRBD2 as D (5 bases). The germline V gene encodes CDR1 SGHTA and CDR2 FQGNSA. The CDR3 totals 14 residues. The V end was cut by 0 bases, the J end by 7 bases, with 12 bases between. CDR3 sequence (DNA): TGTGCCAGCAGCTTAGCGGGCCCCGCGGGGACCCAGTACTTC. This codes for CASSLAGPAGTQYF. Drawing the rest from reference TRBV7-2 and TRBJ2-5, the complete variable domain is GAGVSQSPSNKVTEKGKDVELRCDPISGHTALYWYRQSLGQGLEFLIYFQGNSAPDKSGLPSDRFSAERTGGSVSTLTIQRTQQEDSAVYLCASSLAGPAGTQYFGPGTRLLVL.

Many counts were recorded for this clonotype. V usage is TRBV28 and J usage is TRBJ2-6, with 10 positions matching TRBD1. The CDR3 runs to 18 residues. CDR1 is MDHEN, CDR2 SYDVKM, per germline. V trimming: 5 bases; J trimming: 0 bases; junction bases outside the gene matches: 7. The CDR3 reads CASSLGTGANSGANVLTF. The CDR3 DNA reads as TGTGCCAGCAGTCTCGGGACAGGGGCCAACTCTGGGGCCAACGTCCTGACTTTC.

The chain joins TRBV14 to TRBJ2-7; unclear D gene. CDR3 length: 14 residues. V gave up 4 bases and J gave up 7 bases, with 17 bases separating them. CDR1 SGHDN and CDR2 FVKESK come from the germline V gene. Here the CDR3 reads CASSPPHSWREQYF. The CDR3 coding sequence is TGTGCCAGCAGCCCCCCGCATTCTTGGCGGGAGCAGTACTTC.

The genes are TRBV20-1 and TRBJ1-1; 9 bases line up with TRBD1. V shed 6 bases, J shed 5 bases, and the junction held 7 bases outside the gene matches. Germline CDR1 reads DFQATT; CDR2 reads SNEGSKA (reference sequence). The length of the CDR3 is 13 residues. CDR3 in amino acids: CSAGDREGTEAFF. The CDR3 DNA reads as TGCAGTGCGGGGGACAGGGAGGGAACTGAAGCTTTCTTT.

The table lists this clonotype with a few counts. The V call is TRBV6-5, the J call TRBJ2-3; TRBD1 agrees at 9 bases. From germline, CDR1 is MNHEY and CDR2 SVGAGI. There are 16 residues in the CDR3. The junction had 11 bases not matched to a gene; V was cut back by 6 bases and J by 4 bases. The CDR3 spells CASRVPGQGVADTQYF. In DNA form, the CDR3 reads TGTGCCAGCAGAGTACCGGGACAGGGCGTCGCAGATACGCAGTATTTT.

This clonotype appeared many times. The J gene is TRBJ2-3, the V gene TRBV6-2 or TRBV6-3; maybe TRBD1 (6 bases). The CDR3 spans 13 residues. Between the trimmed V and J ends, which lost 6 bases and 4 bases, there was a span of 11 bases. Per the germline V gene, CDR1 is MNHEY and CDR2 is SVGEGT. CDR3 region: CASRGAGADTQYF. DNA for the CDR3: TGTGCCAGCAGGGGGGCCGGTGCAGATACGCAGTATTTT.

This clonotype was detected ten times or more. The gene calls are TRBV7-2 and TRBJ2-3; D not certain. Per germline, CDR1 SGHTA and CDR2 FQGNSA. The CDR3 spans 15 residues. The germline V and J ends were trimmed by 3 bases and 2 bases, with 12 bases remaining between them. CDR3 protein: CASSLSSLLTDTQYF. As DNA, the CDR3 is TGTGCCAGCAGCTTGAGCTCTCTCCTCACAGATACGCAGTATTTT.

The chain recombines TRBV18 with TRBJ1-3, with 7 nucleotides matching TRBD1. This CDR3 has 16 residues. Germline CDR1 and CDR2: KGHSH and LQKENI. The trim removed 3 bases at V and 2 bases at J, leaving 7 bases unmatched. The CDR3 protein is CASSPTPGTAGNTIYF. CDR3 DNA: TGTGCCAGCTCACCGACACCTGGGACAGCTGGAAACACCATATATTTT. Using reference TRBV18 and TRBJ1-3 for the parts outside the CDR3, the full variable domain is NAGVMQNPRHLVRRRGQEARLRCSPMKGHSHVYWYRQLPEEGLKFMVYLQKENIIDESGMPKERFSAEFPKEGPSILRIQQVVRGDSAAYFCASSPTPGTAGNTIYFGEGSWLTVV.

This chain links TRBV2 with TRBJ1-4, with a weak D call TRBD1 (6 bases). This CDR3 is 17 amino acids long. V shed 4 bases and J shed 7 bases, with 22 bases lying between them. Germline loops: CDR1 SNHLY, CDR2 FYNNEI. The CDR3 is CASSAQGFTFSGEKLFF. The CDR3 DNA reads TGTGCCAGCAGTGCCCAGGGGTTTACTTTTTCGGGTGAAAAACTGTTTTTT.

In its sample, this clonotype was seen many times. CDR3 region: CASSQQTANSGNTIYF. CDR3 in DNA: TGTGCCAGCAGCCAACAGACAGCTAACTCTGGAAACACCATATATTTT. V usage is TRBV7-6 and J usage is TRBJ1-3, with D possibly TRBD1 on 5 matching bases. This CDR3 spans 16 amino acids. With 5 bases removed from V and 0 bases from J, the gap between germline ends came to 14 bases. Germline V lookup: CDR1 SGHVS, CDR2 FNYEAQ.

In its sample, this clonotype was seen a few times. This chain uses TRBV3-1 with TRBJ2-3; 7 bases agree with TRBD2. Germline CDR1 and CDR2: LGHDT and YNNKEL (reference sequence). The trim removed 5 bases at V and 1 base at J, leaving 3 bases unmatched. This CDR3 region has 14 residues. The CDR3 region is CASSASGGTDTQYF. For the CDR3, the DNA is TGTGCCAGCAGCGCTAGCGGTGGCACAGATACGCAGTATTTT.

This rearrangement joins TRBV5-1 to TRBJ1-1; D not resolved. The CDR3 spans 11 residues. Trimming removed 0 bases from V and 7 bases from J, with 4 bases in between. Germline V gene lookup returns CDR1 SGHRS and CDR2 YFSETQ. The CDR3 loop reads CASSLEVEAFF. CDR3 sequence (DNA): TGCGCCAGCAGCTTGGAGGTTGAAGCTTTCTTT.

In the case of this clonotype: This may be a read error: a much more frequent sequence differs by one nucleotide. The chain carries TRBV5-5 and TRBJ1-4, with unresolved D. V lost 7 bases, J lost 0 bases, and 13 bases lay in between. The germline gives CDR1 SGHKS, CDR2 YYEKEE (reference sequence). The CDR3 loop spans 15 amino acids. The CDR3 protein is CASCSPTATNEKLFF. In DNA, the CDR3 is TGTGCCAGCTGCTCGCCAACTGCAACTAATGAAAAACTGTTTTTT.

Many counts were recorded for this clonotype. The rearrangement links TRBV6-1 to TRBJ2-6; D remains unclear. Germline V CDR1 and CDR2: MNHNS, SASEGT. The CDR3 consists of 16 residues. V was shortened by 0 bases and J by 1 base, with 7 bases between the two germline ends. CDR3 region: CASSEANGSGANVLTF. CDR3 coding DNA: TGTGCCAGCAGTGAAGCGAACGGGTCTGGGGCCAACGTCCTGACTTTC.

In this sample, this clonotype turned up a few times. V and J are TRBV7-3 and TRBJ2-3, with TRBD2 matching over 14 bases. V gave up 5 bases and J gave up 4 bases; unmatched junction bases: 8. The CDR3 sequence is 17 residues long. CDR1 and CDR2 from the germline V gene are SGHTA and FQGTGA. In nucleotides, the CDR3 is TGTGCCAGCAGCCCACGACTAGCGGGGGGGCCCCCAGATACGCAGTATTTT. Its protein product is CASSPRLAGGPPDTQYF.

This clonotype came up a few times. This chain joins TRBV29-1 and TRBJ1-1, with D perhaps matching TRBD1 (6 bases). The germline V gene encodes CDR1 SQVTM and CDR2 ANQGSEA. V was clipped by 5 bases and J by 6 bases, with 10 bases between them. CDR3 length equals 11 residues. The DNA for the CDR3 is TGCAGCGTTTTAGGGGGAGCTGAAGCTTTCTTT. It codes for CSVLGGAEAFF.